The next 32 T cell receptor beta chains were all read from a single sample in a study of blood T cell repertoires in COVID-19. Data came from immunoSEQ multiplex PCR; TCRdb stores just in-frame clones and leaves some out. This sample has about 310,000 clones, with roughly 89% found just once. The sample consisted of PBMCs or T cells enriched from blood (not recorded which). The receptors were sampled from a woman under 30 with acute COVID-19.

This sequence joins TRBV29-1 and TRBJ1-2; 7 bases agree with TRBD1. The CDR3 spans 14 residues. V dropped 3 bases and J dropped 3; count of bases not matched to a gene: 7. CDR1 and CDR2 from the germline V gene are SQVTM and ANQGSEA. CDR3 DNA sequence: TGCAGCGTTGATGGGCAGGGGGAGGACTATGGCTACACCTTC. It translates to CSVDGQGEDYGYTF.

The chain recombines TRBV6-5 with TRBJ2-5; no clear D. The CDR3 totals 16 residues. V lost 2 bases, J lost 2 bases, and 15 bases lay in between. The germline CDR1 and CDR2 sequences are MNHEY and SVGAGI. CDR3 protein: CASSYRLRREQETQYF. The CDR3 DNA reads as TGTGCCAGCAGTTACCGACTCCGGCGTGAACAAGAGACCCAGTACTTC.

This clone has just one count. V gene TRBV28 combines with J gene TRBJ1-4; 11 nucleotides match TRBD1. Germline-derived CDR1 and CDR2 are MDHEN and SYDVKM. The length of the CDR3 is 16 residues. V lost 4 bases and J lost 6; bases outside the gene matches: 7. The CDR3 sequence is CASSYPGTGGDEKLFF. The CDR3 bases are TGTGCCAGCAGTTACCCCGGGACAGGGGGAGATGAAAAACTGTTTTTT.

The CDR3: CASSPPGQIYEQYF. For the CDR3, the DNA is TGTGCCAGCAGTCCTCCGGGACAGATCTACGAGCAGTACTTC. The chain employs TRBV28 and TRBJ2-7, with 7 bases aligning to TRBD1. Germline values: CDR1 MDHEN, CDR2 SYDVKM. This CDR3 spans 14 amino acids. Unmatched junction bases numbered 7, after V lost 5 bases and J lost 3 bases. The full variable domain, completed using reference TRBV28 and TRBJ2-7, is DVKVTQSSRYLVKRTGEKVFLECVQDMDHENMFWYRQDPGLGLRLIYFSYDVKMKEKGDIPEGYSVSREKKERFSLILESASTNQTSMYLCASSPPGQIYEQYFGPGTRLTVT.

The chain couples TRBV2 to TRBJ2-1, with TRBD2 as a possible D gene (6 bases). Trimming shortened V by 3 bases and J by 4 bases, and 16 bases separated the two germline ends. The CDR3 contains 16 residues. The V gene's germline CDR1 is SNHLY and CDR2 FYNNEI. As DNA, the CDR3 is TGTGCCAGCAGTGAGCGGGGTAGCGGAGCTTACAATGAGCAGTTCTTC. This sequence encodes CASSERGSGAYNEQFF.

In this sample, this clone turned up once. The chain links TRBV28 to TRBJ1-2; D is unresolved. Germline V gene sequence: CDR1 MDHEN, CDR2 SYDVKM. This CDR3 has 12 residues. The ends were cut back, 8 bases at V and 3 bases at J, with 10 bases in the middle. The CDR3 is CASVTGDYGYTF. CDR3 in DNA: TGTGCCAGCGTTACTGGAGACTATGGCTACACCTTC.

The chain has TRBV9 and TRBJ2-2; maybe TRBD2 (5 bases). Germline V gene sequence: CDR1 SGDLS, CDR2 YYNGEE. V was clipped by 3 bases and J by 1 base, with 10 bases between them. This CDR3 contains 15 residues. CDR3 in amino acids: CASSGTGWNTGELFF. The DNA of the CDR3 is TGTGCCAGCAGCGGCACGGGATGGAACACCGGGGAGCTGTTTTTT.

The V and J genes are TRBV28 and TRBJ2-5, with a possible D match to TRBD1 (7 bases). CDR3 length equals 15 residues. Germline V gene lookup returns CDR1 MDHEN and CDR2 SYDVKM. V gave up 2 bases and J gave up 5 bases, with 15 bases separating them. CDR3 sequence reads: CASSLGGRGAETQYF. The CDR3 coding sequence is TGTGCCAGCAGTTTAGGGGGCAGGGGGGCGGAGACCCAGTACTTC.

V is TRBV6-5 and J is TRBJ1-6; D gene ambiguous. Trimming left V 2 bases short and J 6 bases short, with 11 bases between. This CDR3 has 15 residues. Germline CDR1 reads MNHEY; CDR2 reads SVGAGI. In DNA, the CDR3 is TGTGCCAGCAGTTACAGCTTCAGGATTAATTCACCCCTCCACTTT. Translation: CASSYSFRINSPLHF.

This chain joins TRBV12-3 or TRBV12-4 and TRBJ2-7; D is uncertain. The germline V and J ends were trimmed by 3 bases and 2 bases, with 8 bases remaining between them. This CDR3 is 13 amino acids long. The CDR3 DNA is TGTGCCAGCAGTTTTACAGTACCCTACGAGCAGTACTTC. Translated, it gives CASSFTVPYEQYF.

CDR3 sequence: CASSLKEGYGYTF. DNA for the CDR3: TGTGCCAGCAGTTTGAAGGAGGGCTATGGCTACACCTTC. This chain connects TRBV12-3 or TRBV12-4 to TRBJ1-2; no firm D call. Trimming removed 3 bases at V and 4 bases at J, with 9 bases between. The CDR3 is 13 amino acids.

The chain has TRBV7-9 and TRBJ2-7; 7 positions agree with TRBD1. In germline, CDR1 is SEHNR, CDR2 FQNEAQ (reference sequence). V gave up 1 base and J gave up 0 bases; unmatched junction bases: 3. The CDR3 spans 15 residues. The CDR3 DNA reads as TGTGCCAGCAGCTTAGTAGACAGGGACTCCTACGAGCAGTACTTC. Translation gives CASSLVDRDSYEQYF.

V usage is TRBV3-1 (or the pseudogene TRBV3-2) and J usage is TRBJ2-1; 11 bases line up with TRBD2. Germline CDR1 LGHDT, CDR2 YNNKEL (reference sequence). The CDR3 extends over 15 amino acids. V trimming: 4 bases; J trimming: 4 bases; junction bases outside the gene matches: 3. Here the CDR3 DNA reads TGTGCCAGCAGCCTGACTAGCGGGACGTACAATGAGCAGTTCTTC. This codes for CASSLTSGTYNEQFF.

V and J are TRBV11-3 and TRBJ2-3, with 15 bases fitting TRBD2. Per the germline V gene, CDR1 is SGHNT and CDR2 is YENEEA. V shed 3 bases, J shed 0 bases, and the junction held 7 bases outside the gene matches. This CDR3 is built from 19 residues. CDR3 bases: TGTGCCAGCAGCTTGGGACTAGCGGGAGGAAGCTCTAGCACAGATACGCAGTATTTT. This gives the protein CASSLGLAGGSSSTDTQYF.

The chain combines TRBV5-1 with TRBJ1-6; possibly TRBD1 for D (6 bases). Looked up from germline, CDR1 is SGHRS and CDR2 is YFSETQ. Trimming shortened V by 4 bases and J by 5 bases, and 10 bases separated the two germline ends. This CDR3 has 14 amino acids. This chain's CDR3 is CASSPGQNNSPLHF. The CDR3 DNA reads TGCGCCAGCAGCCCGGGACAAAATAATTCACCCCTCCACTTT. The variable domain in full, with the rest retrieved from reference TRBV5-1 and TRBJ1-6, is KAGVTQTPRYLIKTRGQQVTLSCSPISGHRSVSWYQQTPGQGLQFLFEYFSETQRNKGNFPGRFSGRQFSNSRSEMNVSTLELGDSALYLCASSPGQNNSPLHFGNGTRLTVT.

V usage is TRBV28 and J usage is TRBJ1-2; possibly TRBD1 for D (5 bases). Looked up from germline, CDR1 is MDHEN and CDR2 is SYDVKM. V was clipped by 3 bases and J by 9 bases, with 17 bases between them. This CDR3 comprises 14 residues. The CDR3 DNA sequence: TGTGCCAGCAGTTTTGGGGCAGACTCCCCCCGCTACACCTTC. Translated: CASSFGADSPRYTF.

The chain has TRBV19 and TRBJ1-2; 12 positions match TRBD1. CDR3 length: 16 residues. Trimming took 0 bases from V and 4 from J; bases not matched to a gene: 3. Germline CDR1 and CDR2: LNHDA and SQIVND (reference sequence). CDR3 bases: TGTGCCAGTAGTATAGACGGGACAGGGGGCACCTATGGCTACACCTTC. Its translation: CASSIDGTGGTYGYTF.

This clone was found once. The chain recombines TRBV15 with TRBJ1-2; tentatively, D is TRBD1 (6 bases). This CDR3 region has 13 residues. Germline loops: CDR1 LNHNV, CDR2 YYDKDF (reference sequence). With 4 bases removed from V and 6 bases from J, the gap between germline ends came to 12 bases. CDR3 in DNA: TGTGCCACCAGCACCCTCCAGGGGAATGGCTACACCTTC. Encoded protein: CATSTLQGNGYTF.

In its sample, this clone was seen once. The chain carries TRBV5-1 and TRBJ1-3, with D tentatively TRBD1 (6 bases). From germline, CDR1 is SGHRS and CDR2 YFSETQ. V was shortened by 0 bases and J by 3 bases, with 13 bases between the two germline ends. The CDR3 is 16 amino acids. CDR3 sequence: CASSLDRASFGNTIYF. CDR3 bases: TGCGCCAGCAGCTTGGACAGGGCCAGCTTTGGAAACACCATATATTTT.

CDR3 in amino acids: CASSQSQNTGELFF. The CDR3 bases are TGCGCCAGCAGTCAATCTCAGAACACCGGGGAGCTGTTTTTT. The V gene is TRBV23-1, the J gene TRBJ2-2; no firm D call. TRBV23-1 is classed as an ORF, of uncertain function. The V and J ends lost 0 bases and 1 base respectively, with 3 bases between them. CDR3 length: 14 amino acids.

The chain joins TRBV19 to TRBJ2-7; a possible D gene is TRBD2 (6 bases). Germline V gene lookup returns CDR1 LNHDA and CDR2 SQIVND (reference sequence). Trimming removed 5 bases at V and 2 bases at J, with 13 bases between. The CDR3 sequence is 14 residues long. The CDR3 DNA reads as TGTGCCAGTAGTTCCCGGGACTCTGCCTACGAGCAGTACTTC. Translating it yields CASSSRDSAYEQYF.

The chain couples TRBV6-1 to TRBJ1-2; D gene ambiguous. CDR1 and CDR2 (germline): MNHNS, SASEGT. The CDR3 is made up of 13 amino acids. V was pared by 3 bases and J by 3 bases, with 8 bases between. The CDR3 coding sequence is TGTGCCAGCAGTGAGGAGGGCGACTATGGCTACACCTTC. It yields the protein CASSEEGDYGYTF.

This clone has a single count. At the DNA level, this CDR3 is encoded by other sequences in the same sample as well. The chain combines TRBV28 with TRBJ1-4, with unresolved D. Germline V gives CDR1 MDHEN, CDR2 SYDVKM. The CDR3 is made up of 10 amino acids. Deletions cut 6 bases from V and 8 bases from J, with 4 bases between. Written as DNA, the CDR3 is TGTGCCAGCAGCAGAGAAAAACTGTTTTTT. Protein product: CASSREKLFF.

The chain has TRBV6-4 and TRBJ2-3; 11 bases are shared with TRBD1. Germline CDR1 is MRHNA and CDR2 is SNTAGT. The CDR3 spans 16 residues. V trimming: 0 bases; J trimming: 4 bases; junction bases outside the gene matches: 3. The CDR3, as DNA: TGTGCCAGCAGTGACTCGAGGACAGGGGGCCCAGATACGCAGTATTTT. Its translation: CASSDSRTGGPDTQYF.

This clone is a singleton in its sample. V and J are TRBV7-3 and TRBJ2-5; TRBD1 might be the D (6 bases). V was cut by 5 bases and J by 5 bases, with 12 bases left in between. This CDR3 is 13 amino acids long. The V gene's germline CDR1 is SGHTA and CDR2 FQGTGA. Written as DNA, the CDR3 is TGTGCCAGCAGCCGGACAGTGGGGGAGACCCAGTACTTC. This gives the protein CASSRTVGETQYF.

This sequence joins TRBV24-1 and TRBJ1-1; 11 bases map to TRBD1. The junction had 1 base not matched to a gene; V was cut back by 7 bases and J by 4 bases. The CDR3 contains 13 residues. From germline, CDR1 is KGHDR and CDR2 SFDVKD. The CDR3 sequence: CATSGTGGTEAFF. CDR3 coding DNA: TGTGCCACCAGCGGGACAGGGGGCACTGAAGCTTTCTTT.

V and J are TRBV7-9 and TRBJ1-1, with 9 nucleotides matching TRBD1. CDR1 SEHNR and CDR2 FQNEAQ come from the germline V gene (reference sequence). The CDR3 is 15 amino acids. Trimming at V came to 4 bases and at J to 3 bases, leaving 6 bases not matched to a gene. CDR3 DNA: TGTGCCAGCAGCTCCCCCGGGACAGGGTACACTGAAGCTTTCTTT. It translates to CASSSPGTGYTEAFF.

V and J are TRBV3-1 (or the pseudogene TRBV3-2) and TRBJ2-7, with TRBD2 matching over 12 bases. Germline V gene sequence: CDR1 LGHDT, CDR2 YNNKEL (reference sequence). V lost 5 bases and J lost 2; bases outside the gene matches: 1. The CDR3 has 14 residues. The CDR3 region has the DNA TGTGCCAGCAGCGCTAGCGGGGGGGCCTACGAGCAGTACTTC. This sequence encodes CASSASGGAYEQYF.

This clone came up a few times. V is TRBV7-9 and J is TRBJ1-1, with 8 bases that match TRBD1. CDR3 length: 15 residues. CDR1 and CDR2 from the germline V gene are SEHNR and FQNEAQ (reference sequence). The V segment lost 4 bases and the J segment 5 bases; nucleotides outside the gene matches: 9. DNA of the CDR3: TGTGCCAGCAGCTCACGACAGGGGCGCGGGACTGAAGCTTTCTTT. Translated: CASSSRQGRGTEAFF.

This rearrangement joins TRBV27 to TRBJ2-7; maybe TRBD1 (6 bases). This CDR3 has 14 amino acids. The V gene lost 5 bases and the J gene lost 2 bases, with 13 bases spanning the gap. Germline CDR1 and CDR2: MNHEY and SMNVEV (reference sequence). The CDR3 DNA is TGTGCCAGCAGTGTAATCAGGGGCGCCTACGAGCAGTACTTC. The encoded protein is CASSVIRGAYEQYF.

This sequence joins TRBV6-1 and TRBJ1-5, with D maybe TRBD1 (5 bases). In germline, CDR1 is MNHNS, CDR2 SASEGT. The germline V and J ends were trimmed by 2 bases and 5 bases, with 10 bases remaining between them. This CDR3 spans 14 amino acids. CDR3 loop: CASSEYQGYQPQHF. CDR3 DNA: TGTGCCAGCAGTGAATACCAGGGATATCAGCCCCAGCATTTT.

This clone was detected once. The genes are TRBV6-1 and TRBJ1-2; 7 bases map to TRBD1. With 3 bases clipped from V and 4 bases from J, the junction kept 2 bases outside the gene matches. From germline, CDR1 is MNHNS and CDR2 SASEGT. The CDR3 length is 13 residues. The CDR3 protein is CASSETGSYGYTF. CDR3 bases: TGTGCCAGCAGTGAGACAGGGAGCTATGGCTACACCTTC.